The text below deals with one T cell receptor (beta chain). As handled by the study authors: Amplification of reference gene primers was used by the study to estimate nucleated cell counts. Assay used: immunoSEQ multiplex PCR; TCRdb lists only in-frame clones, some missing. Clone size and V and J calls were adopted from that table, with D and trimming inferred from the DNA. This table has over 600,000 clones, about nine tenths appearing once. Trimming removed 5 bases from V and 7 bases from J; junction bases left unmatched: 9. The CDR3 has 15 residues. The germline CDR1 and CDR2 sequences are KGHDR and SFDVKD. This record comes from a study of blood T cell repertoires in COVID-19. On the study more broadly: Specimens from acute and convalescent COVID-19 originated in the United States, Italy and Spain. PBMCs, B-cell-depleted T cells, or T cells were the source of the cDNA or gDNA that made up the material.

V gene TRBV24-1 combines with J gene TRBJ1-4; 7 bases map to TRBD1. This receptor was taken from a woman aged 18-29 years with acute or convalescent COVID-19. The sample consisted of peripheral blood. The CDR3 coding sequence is TGTGCCACCAGTGCGCCTGGGGACAGCGGTGAAAAACTGTTTTTT. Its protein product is CATSAPGDSGEKLFF.